Listed below are T cell receptor beta chains from one sample, sequenced in a study of tumor-infiltrating lymphocytes in primary liver carcinoma. TCRdb passed the multiplex PCR reads through MiXCR, listing each CDR3 protein once. The sample carries approximately 120,000 distinct CDR3 sequences, 60% to 75% recorded once. The sequencing input was liver tumor tissue from sampling region 3. These receptors were taken from a woman between 55 and 75 years old with primary liver carcinoma and hepatitis B virus infection. Both conserved end residues are trimmed from each CDR3.

>TRBV12-3/TRBV12-4|TRBJ1-1
DSNLARVGNTEAF
>TRBV6-1|TRBJ2-7
ASSEWRTSGRSYEQC
>TRBV29-1|TRBJ2-1
SVERTSGRAVSEQF
>TRBV11-2|TRBJ2-7
TNSLGGGPYEQY
>TRBV5-6|TRBJ1-5
ASSAGTATGQPQH
>TRBV7-3|TRBJ2-1
ASSPGDIGNEQF
>TRBV2|TRBJ2-1
ASTRINEQF
>TRBV11-2|TRBJ2-1
ASSLEQMSSYIEQF
>TRBV11-2|TRBJ2-7
ASLVPTGAYEQY
>TRBV11-1|TRBJ2-1
ASSNINEQF
>TRBV7-8|TRBJ2-1
ASSLAGGADEQF
>TRBV11-2|TRBJ2-1
GSSLPPGHYNEQF
>TRBV6-1|TRBJ1-2
ASSESLRGNRGYT
>TRBV28|TRBJ2-7
ASSLGGSGRGEQY
>TRBV19|TRBJ2-2
ASSIKGAVAGELF
>TRBV29-1|TRBJ2-1
TSSGLGYNEQF
>TRBV7-9|TRBJ2-2
TSRPGQGGTGELF
>TRBV28|TRBJ2-1
ASSFLGWETYNEQF
>TRBV12-3/TRBV12-4|TRBJ1-2
ASSFVGYSYT
>TRBV12-3/TRBV12-4|TRBJ2-1
ASSLAFGGSLLRNEQF
>TRBV6-5|TRBJ2-3
ASSQQKTTDTQY
>TRBV18|TRBJ2-5
ASSGTGAKETQY
>TRBV28|TRBJ1-6
ASSSTQGASNSPLH
>TRBV11-1|TRBJ1-2
VSSPVQFPGYS
>TRBV12-3/TRBV12-4|TRBJ1-2
ASSTNRGRLTNYGYT
>TRBV30|TRBJ2-3
AWRRGELTDTQY
>TRBV6-5|TRBJ1-1
ANSDPGVNTEAF
>TRBV11-2|TRBJ2-7
ASSLASWAGGYEQY
>TRBV4-2|TRBJ2-1
ASSQPTSDNEQF
>TRBV4-1|TRBJ2-2
ASSQEQSTMLF
>TRBV12-3/TRBV12-4|TRBJ2-7
ASSTGTHSYEQY
>TRBV29-1|TRBJ1-1
SVEYYRNTEAF